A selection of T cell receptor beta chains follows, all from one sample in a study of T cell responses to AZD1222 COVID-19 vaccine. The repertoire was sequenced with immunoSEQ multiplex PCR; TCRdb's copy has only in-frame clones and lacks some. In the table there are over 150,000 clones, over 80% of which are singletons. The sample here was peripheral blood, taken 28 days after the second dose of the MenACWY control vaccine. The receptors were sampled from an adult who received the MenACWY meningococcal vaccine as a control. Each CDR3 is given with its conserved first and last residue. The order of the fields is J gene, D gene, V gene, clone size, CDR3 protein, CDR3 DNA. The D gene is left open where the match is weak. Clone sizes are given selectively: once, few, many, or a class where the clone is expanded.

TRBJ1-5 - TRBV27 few CASSLVGGNQPQHF TGTGCCAGCAGTTTAGTCGGGGGCAATCAGCCCCAGCATTTT
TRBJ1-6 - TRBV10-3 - CAISEAGFNSPLHF TGTGCCATCAGTGAGGCGGGGTTTAATTCACCCCTCCACTTT
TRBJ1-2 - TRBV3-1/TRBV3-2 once CASSRSEIHGYTF TGTGCCAGCAGCCGATCAGAAATACATGGCTACACCTTC
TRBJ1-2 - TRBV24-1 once CATSEGRVGGYTF TGTGCCACCAGTGAGGGCAGGGTTGGTGGCTACACCTTC
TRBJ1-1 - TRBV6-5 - CASSYAGWGTEAFF TGTGCCAGCAGTTACGCGGGTTGGGGCACTGAAGCTTTCTTT
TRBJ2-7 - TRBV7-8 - CASSGVGDNSYEQYF TGTGCCAGCAGCGGGGTGGGGGACAACTCCTACGAGCAGTACTTC
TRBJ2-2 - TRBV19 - CASSLDPNTGELFF TGTGCCAGTAGTCTCGACCCGAACACCGGGGAGCTGTTTTTT
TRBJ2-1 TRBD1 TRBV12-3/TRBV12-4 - CASSLGERTGKFF TGTGCCAGCAGTTTAGGTGAGAGGACAGGGAAGTTCTTC
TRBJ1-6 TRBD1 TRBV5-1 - CASSPRQGDASPLHF TGCGCCAGCAGCCCAAGACAGGGGGACGCTTCACCCCTCCACTTT
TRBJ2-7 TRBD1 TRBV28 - CASSPHGQGSGEQYF TGTGCCAGCAGTCCACATGGACAGGGGTCGGGCGAGCAGTACTTC
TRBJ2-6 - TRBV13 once CASSLGTGVSGANVLTF TGTGCCAGCAGCTTAGGGACAGGTGTCTCTGGGGCCAACGTCCTGACTTTC
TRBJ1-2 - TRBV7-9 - CASSTDSGYGYTF TGTGCCAGCAGTACGGACAGCGGCTATGGCTACACCTTC
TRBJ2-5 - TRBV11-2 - CASSLGYQETQYF TGTGCCAGCAGCTTAGGGTACCAAGAGACCCAGTACTTC
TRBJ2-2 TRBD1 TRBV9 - CASSTRTGATGELFF TGTGCCAGCAGCACCCGGACAGGAGCCACCGGGGAGCTGTTTTTT
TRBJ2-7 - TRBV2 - CASSEDGYEQYF TGTGCCAGCAGTGAAGACGGGTACGAGCAGTACTTC
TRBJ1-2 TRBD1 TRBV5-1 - CASSLATGANYGYTF TGCGCCAGCAGCTTGGCAACAGGGGCAAACTATGGCTACACCTTC
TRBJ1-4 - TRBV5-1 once CASSPWAGRNEKLFF TGCGCCAGCAGCCCATGGGCAGGACGGAATGAAAAACTGTTTTTT
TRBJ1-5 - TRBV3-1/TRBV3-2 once CASSQGSPSNQPQHF TGTGCCAGCAGCCAAGGATCCCCTAGCAATCAGCCCCAGCATTTT
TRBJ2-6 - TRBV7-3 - CASSLSSGANVLTF TGTGCCAGCAGCTTATCGTCTGGGGCCAACGTCCTGACTTTC
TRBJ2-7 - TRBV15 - CATSRRGYEQYF TGTGCCACCAGCCGACGGGGTTACGAGCAGTACTTC
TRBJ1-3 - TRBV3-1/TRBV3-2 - CASSQVGLGFFSGNTIYF TGTGCCAGCAGCCAAGTTGGCTTGGGTTTTTTCTCTGGAAACACCATATATTTT
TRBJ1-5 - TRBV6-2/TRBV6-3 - CASSSQGLEPQHF TGTGCCAGCAGTTCACAGGGCTTGGAGCCCCAGCATTTT
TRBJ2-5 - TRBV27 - CASSRRTVGEETQYF TGTGCCAGCAGTCGACGGACGGTCGGTGAAGAGACCCAGTACTTC
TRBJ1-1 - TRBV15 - CATSRDRNLNTEAFF TGTGCCACCAGCAGAGACAGGAACTTGAACACTGAAGCTTTCTTT
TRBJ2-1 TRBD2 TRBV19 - CASSMRAGGDNEQFF TGTGCCAGTAGTATGCGAGCGGGGGGGGACAATGAGCAGTTCTTC
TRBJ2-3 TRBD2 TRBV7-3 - CASSSVGTSRTDTQYF TGTGCCAGCAGCTCAGTGGGGACTAGCCGCACAGATACGCAGTATTTT
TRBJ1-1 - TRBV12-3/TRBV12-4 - CASSSVYGGAFF TGTGCCAGCAGTTCAGTTTACGGAGGAGCTTTCTTT
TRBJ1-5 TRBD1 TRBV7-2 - CASSLTGTGYQPQHF TGTGCCAGCAGCTTGACCGGGACAGGGTACCAGCCCCAGCATTTT
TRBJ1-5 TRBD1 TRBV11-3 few CASSLARDRGPDQPQHF TGTGCCAGCAGCTTAGCCCGGGACAGGGGGCCCGATCAGCCCCAGCATTTT
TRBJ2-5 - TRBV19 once CASSIDRPGSETQYF TGTGCCAGTAGTATAGATCGGCCAGGGTCGGAGACCCAGTACTTC
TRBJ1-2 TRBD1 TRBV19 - CASSPGQGLPNYGYTF TGTGCCAGTAGTCCGGGACAGGGACTTCCTAACTATGGCTACACCTTC
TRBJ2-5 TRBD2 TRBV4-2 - CASSQAITSGQETQYF TGTGCCAGCAGCCAAGCTATAACTAGCGGCCAAGAGACCCAGTACTTC
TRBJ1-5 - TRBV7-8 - CATGTGGNQPQHF TGTGCCACGGGAACAGGAGGCAATCAGCCCCAGCATTTT
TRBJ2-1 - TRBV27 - CASSHGGSYNEQFF TGTGCCAGCAGTCACGGGGGCTCCTACAATGAGCAGTTCTTC
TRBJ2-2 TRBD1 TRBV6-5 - CASSYSGQGGTGELFF TGTGCCAGCAGTTACTCGGGACAGGGGGGCACCGGGGAGCTGTTTTTT
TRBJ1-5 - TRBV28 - CASRATGEGRNQPQHF TGTGCCAGCAGGGCCACAGGAGAAGGGCGCAATCAGCCCCAGCATTTT
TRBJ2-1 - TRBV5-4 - CASSFTHSYNEQFF TGTGCCAGCAGCTTTACCCACTCCTACAATGAGCAGTTCTTC
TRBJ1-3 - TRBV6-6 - CASSYSRADTGNTIYF TGTGCCAGCAGTTACTCGAGGGCCGATACTGGAAACACCATATATTTT
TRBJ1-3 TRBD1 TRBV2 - CASSEAGTAGNTIYF TGTGCCAGCAGTGAAGCCGGGACAGCCGGAAACACCATATATTTT
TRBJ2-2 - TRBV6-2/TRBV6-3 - CASSNTGTGELFF TGTGCCAGCAGCAACACAGGGACCGGGGAGCTGTTTTTT
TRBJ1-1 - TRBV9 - CASSSDGGATLRTEAFF TGTGCCAGCAGCTCAGACGGAGGCGCCACTCTCAGGACTGAAGCTTTCTTT
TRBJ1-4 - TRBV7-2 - CASSLGGGFNEKLFF TGTGCCAGCAGCTTAGGTGGAGGTTTTAATGAAAAACTGTTTTTT
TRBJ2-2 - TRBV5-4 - CASSLKQGHGELFF TGTGCCAGCAGCTTGAAACAGGGCCACGGGGAGCTGTTTTTT
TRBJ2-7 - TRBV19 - CASSNPSQGREQYF TGTGCCAGTAGTAACCCTTCCCAAGGACGCGAGCAGTACTTC
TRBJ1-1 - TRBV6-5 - CASSYSGVLAEAFF TGTGCCAGCAGTTACTCAGGGGTTTTAGCTGAAGCTTTCTTT
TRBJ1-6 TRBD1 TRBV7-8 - CASSLRDSYNSPLHF TGTGCCAGCAGCTTAAGGGACAGTTATAATTCACCCCTCCACTTT
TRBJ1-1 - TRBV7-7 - CASSLKRQIPHLNTEAFF TGTGCTAGCAGCCTGAAGCGACAGATTCCACACCTCAACACTGAAGCTTTCTTT
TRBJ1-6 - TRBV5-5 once CASSFPDSYTNSPLHF TGTGCCAGCAGCTTCCCAGACAGCTACACCAATTCACCCCTCCACTTT
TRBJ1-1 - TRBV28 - CASSLRGAWNTEAFF TGTGCCAGCAGTCTCCGGGGGGCCTGGAATACTGAAGCTTTCTTT
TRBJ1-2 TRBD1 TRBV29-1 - CSVDDRGISNYGYTF TGCAGCGTTGATGACAGGGGGATTTCTAACTATGGCTACACCTTC
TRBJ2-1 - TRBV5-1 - CASSLSYNEQFF TGCGCCAGCAGCTTGAGCTACAATGAGCAGTTCTTC
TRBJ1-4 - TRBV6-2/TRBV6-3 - CASSDGGNWYEKLFF TGTGCCAGCAGTGACGGGGGAAATTGGTACGAAAAACTGTTTTTT
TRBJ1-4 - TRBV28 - CASSLQGKLFF TGTGCCAGCAGTTTACAGGGCAAACTGTTTTTT